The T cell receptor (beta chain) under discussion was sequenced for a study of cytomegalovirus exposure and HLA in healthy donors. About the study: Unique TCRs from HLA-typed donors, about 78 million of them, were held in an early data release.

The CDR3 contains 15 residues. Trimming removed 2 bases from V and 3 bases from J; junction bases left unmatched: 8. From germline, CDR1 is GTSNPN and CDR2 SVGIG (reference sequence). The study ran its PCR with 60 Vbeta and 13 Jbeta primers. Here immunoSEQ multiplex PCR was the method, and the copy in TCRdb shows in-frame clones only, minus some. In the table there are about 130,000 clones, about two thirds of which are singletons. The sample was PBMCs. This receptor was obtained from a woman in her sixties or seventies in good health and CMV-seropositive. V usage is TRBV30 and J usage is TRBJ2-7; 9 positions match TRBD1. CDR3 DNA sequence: TGTGCCTGGAGTATCCACCGGGACAGGGTCTACGAGCAGTACTTC. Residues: CAWSIHRDRVYEQYF.